This TCR beta chain was profiled in a study of TIL therapy for anti-PD-1-resistant metastatic lung cancer. About the study: Median tumor mutation burden was 1.5 mutations per megabase.

The immunoSEQ assay was v3. Profiled with immunoSEQ multiplex PCR; TCRdb holds only in-frame clones, not every one. This table holds about 60,000 clones, roughly two thirds found once. As for time point: pre-treatment sample, taken before nivolumab and TIL therapy. This CDR3 spans 16 amino acids. V dropped 3 bases and J dropped 1 base, with 13 bases sitting between them. The germline V gene encodes CDR1 LNHNV and CDR2 YYDKDF (reference sequence). The input for sequencing was blood, taken at baseline. This sequence joins TRBV15 and TRBJ1-3; no clear D gene. This clonotype was sampled from a person aged 25 to 80 with non-small cell lung cancer. CDR3 region: CATSSPIERSGNTIYF. In DNA, the CDR3 is TGTGCCACCAGCAGCCCAATAGAGAGATCTGGAAACACCATATATTTT.